A single sample gave rise to the 27 T cell receptor beta chains below, sequenced in a study of T cells in Graves' hyperthyroidism and ophthalmopathy. RNA transcripts served as the template for amplifying TCR beta CDR3 regions. First-round RT-PCR of the TCR CDR3 relied on the HTBI primer set. MiXCR was run by TCRdb on the multiplex PCR reads, yielding one entry per CDR3 protein. The data hold 400,000 to 500,000 distinct CDR3 sequences, with around 15% observed a single time. The sequenced material came from blood. The receptor set was obtained from a woman in her late teens or twenties with Graves' hyperthyroidism.

This clonotype was seen only a few times. The chain uses TRBV3-1 and TRBJ1-2; D gene ambiguous. Between the trimmed V and J ends, which lost 1 base and 3 bases, there was a span of 12 bases. The CDR3 extends over 15 amino acids. The germline V gene has CDR1 LGHDT and CDR2 YNNKEL (reference sequence). In DNA, the CDR3 is TGTGCCAGCAGCCAAGTTCCTACACTGGACTATGGCTACACCTTC. It specifies CASSQVPTLDYGYTF. Full variable domain (rest looked up from reference TRBV3-1 and TRBJ1-2): DTAVSQTPKYLVTQMGNDKSIKCEQNLGHDTMYWYKQDSKKFLKIMFSYNNKELIINETVPNRFSPKSPDKAHLNLHINSLELGDSAVYFCASSQVPTLDYGYTFGSGTRLTVV.

This clonotype was observed a handful of times. The chain employs TRBV4-1 and TRBJ2-1, with 10 bases aligning to TRBD2. V shed 3 bases and J 3 bases; nucleotides not matched to a gene: 11. This CDR3 is 18 amino acids long. CDR1 and CDR2 from the germline V gene are MGHRA and YSYEKL. As DNA, the CDR3 is TGCGCCAGCAGCCAGAACGAGTTAGGACTAGCGGTCTACAATGAGCAGTTCTTC. It translates to CASSQNELGLAVYNEQFF.

Ten or more counts support this clonotype. The genes are TRBV5-1 and TRBJ2-1; 11 bases align to TRBD2. The CDR3 sequence is 16 residues long. Germline values: CDR1 SGHRS, CDR2 YFSETQ. V gave up 4 bases and J gave up 1 base; unmatched junction bases: 4. The chain's CDR3 is CASSARLAGSYNEQFF. The CDR3 DNA follows: TGCGCCAGCAGCGCCAGACTAGCGGGATCCTACAATGAGCAGTTCTTC.

For the CDR3, the DNA is TGTGCCAGCAGTCACCAGCGGGATACGCAGTATTTT. It encodes CASSHQRDTQYF. The J gene is TRBJ2-3, the V gene TRBV6-5, with a possible D match to TRBD2 (5 bases). V lost 5 bases to trimming and J lost 6 bases, with 9 bases between them. The CDR3 extends over 12 amino acids. Germline V gene lookup returns CDR1 MNHEY and CDR2 SVGAGI.

V gene TRBV6-5 combines with J gene TRBJ2-5; 8 bases match TRBD1. Trimming at V came to 2 bases and at J to 1 base, leaving 6 bases not matched to a gene. This CDR3 spans 16 amino acids. From germline, CDR1 is MNHEY and CDR2 SVGAGI. The CDR3 region has the DNA TGTGCCAGCAGTTACCTTTTCGACAGGGGCCAAGAGACCCAGTACTTC. Translating gives CASSYLFDRGQETQYF.

At least ten counts were recorded for this clonotype. The chain employs TRBV25-1 and TRBJ1-1; no reliable D call. Trimming shortened V by 3 bases and J by 7 bases, and 9 bases separated the two germline ends. This CDR3 has 12 amino acids. In germline, CDR1 is MGHDK, CDR2 SYGVNS. This chain's CDR3 is CASSDSGIEAFF. The CDR3, as DNA: TGTGCCAGCAGTGACTCCGGGATTGAAGCTTTCTTT.

This clonotype was seen many times. The gene calls are TRBV10-2 and TRBJ2-1; D gene uncertain. The V gene lost 6 bases and the J gene lost 4 bases, with 7 bases spanning the gap. From germline, CDR1 is WSHSY and CDR2 SAAADI. The CDR3 extends over 12 amino acids. CDR3 amino acids: CASRGWYNEQFF. The DNA for the CDR3 is TGCGCCAGCAGAGGTTGGTACAATGAGCAGTTCTTC.

Comment on this clonotype: A much larger clone lies a single base off, so this may be a read error. The genes are TRBV10-2 and TRBJ1-5; no clear D. The CDR3 runs to 14 residues. CDR1 and CDR2 (germline): WSHSY, SAAADI. CDR3 loop: CAGSAAGGDQPQHF. As DNA, the CDR3 is TGCGCCGGCAGTGCGGCAGGCGGGGATCAGCCCCAGCATTTT.

This clonotype appeared many times. The chain has TRBV20-1 and TRBJ2-5; maybe TRBD2 (6 bases). V lost 6 bases, J lost 0 bases, and 11 bases lay in between. CDR1 is DFQATT and CDR2 is SNEGSKA in the germline V gene (reference sequence). The CDR3 runs to 13 residues. The CDR3: CSATGLHQETQYF. CDR3 in DNA: TGCAGTGCCACGGGACTCCACCAAGAGACCCAGTACTTC.

This clonotype showed up just a few times. The V call is TRBV4-2, the J call TRBJ1-2, with D hard to call. V shed 1 base and J shed 0 bases, with 9 bases lying between them. Germline V gene sequence: CDR1 LGHNA, CDR2 YNFKEQ. The CDR3 runs to 15 residues. The CDR3 here is CASSQGPAANYGYTF. CDR3 in DNA: TGTGCCAGCAGCCAAGGCCCCGCAGCTAACTATGGCTACACCTTC.

On this clonotype itself: This clone may be a read error of a much larger clone one base away. DNA of the CDR3: TGTGCCAGCAGCGCCCGACACTACAATGAGCAGTTCTTC. Protein sequence: CASSARHYNEQFF. The gene calls are TRBV9 and TRBJ2-1; D gene unclear. The length of the CDR3 is 13 residues. Trimming took off 3 bases at V and 3 bases at J, with 7 bases between the two ends. CDR1 and CDR2 (germline): SGDLS, YYNGEE.

This clonotype appeared many times. CDR3 in amino acids: CASSTQGGGYGYTF. The CDR3 bases are TGTGCCAGCAGTACCCAGGGGGGGGGCTATGGCTACACCTTC. This chain uses TRBV12-3 or TRBV12-4 with TRBJ1-2; 7 bases line up with TRBD1. The CDR3 consists of 14 residues. J was trimmed by 4 bases and V by 5 bases; bases with no gene match: 7.

As concerns this clonotype: A much larger clone is a single base away; this may be a read error. The chain is built from TRBV6-2 or TRBV6-3 and TRBJ1-1; TRBD1 might be the D (6 bases). Germline V gene sequence: CDR1 MNHEY, CDR2 SVGEGT. The CDR3 contains 13 residues. In DNA form, the CDR3 reads TGTGCCAGCAGTTCGTCCCGGGACACTGAAGCTCTCTTT. Protein: CASSSSRDTEALF.

CDR3 protein: CASSQDPTSVAYEQYV. The CDR3 coding sequence is TGCGCCAGCAGCCAAGATCCTACCTCAGTTGCCTACGAGCAGTACGTC. This sequence joins TRBV4-1 and TRBJ2-7; D ambiguous. V gave up 0 bases and J gave up 2 bases, with 14 bases separating them. CDR3 length: 16 residues. Germline values: CDR1 MGHRA, CDR2 YSYEKL.

This chain connects TRBV2 to TRBJ2-1; TRBD2 is a possible D gene (6 bases). The CDR3 is 14 residues long. Trimming left V 9 bases short and J 4 bases short, with 16 bases between. Germline lookup yields CDR1 SNHLY and CDR2 FYNNEI. This chain's CDR3 is CASKLSGDYNEQFF. For the CDR3, the DNA is TGTGCCAGTAAACTTAGCGGAGATTACAATGAGCAGTTCTTC.

The rearrangement links TRBV20-1 to TRBJ1-2; the D gene is possibly TRBD1 (6 bases). CDR3 length equals 14 residues. The V gene's germline CDR1 is DFQATT and CDR2 SNEGSKA (reference sequence). With 3 bases removed from V and 9 bases from J, the gap between germline ends came to 20 bases. CDR3 sequence: CSARGGAHQFRYTF. DNA of the CDR3: TGCAGTGCTAGGGGGGGGGCACATCAGTTTCGCTACACCTTC.

The J gene is TRBJ2-5, the V gene TRBV3-1; 7 bases are shared with TRBD2. This CDR3 contains 15 residues. V shed 0 bases and J 5 bases; nucleotides not matched to a gene: 6. Germline lookup yields CDR1 LGHDT and CDR2 YNNKEL (reference sequence). The CDR3 coding sequence is TGTGCCAGCAGCCAAGATCCTGGGAGGGATGAGACCCAGTACTTC. This sequence encodes CASSQDPGRDETQYF.

This clonotype was detected many times. The chain couples TRBV5-1 to TRBJ2-2, with 8 bases aligning to TRBD1. V lost 1 base and J lost 7; bases outside the gene matches: 6. The CDR3 extends over 15 amino acids. Per germline, CDR1 SGHRS and CDR2 YFSETQ. The CDR3 nucleotides read TGCGCCAGCAGCTTGCGTATGGGGACAGGCGGGGAGCTGTTTTTT. Its translation is CASSLRMGTGGELFF.

In this sample, this clonotype turned up a few times. V is TRBV29-1 and J is TRBJ2-7; TRBD2 matches at 9 bases. The CDR3 has 11 amino acids. Germline V gene lookup returns CDR1 SQVTM and CDR2 ANQGSEA. Trimming removed 5 bases from V and 6 bases from J; junction bases left unmatched: 2. The CDR3 sequence: CSVFSGSEQYV. The CDR3, as DNA: TGCAGCGTTTTTAGCGGGAGCGAGCAGTACGTC.

Ten or more counts support this clonotype. The chain's CDR3 is CASSLVGQRSTDTQYF. CDR3 DNA sequence: TGCGCCAGCAGCTTGGTGGGACAGCGAAGCACAGATACGCAGTATTTT. This chain joins TRBV5-1 and TRBJ2-3; 7 bases map to TRBD1. Trimming cost V 0 bases and J 0 bases; bases outside gene matches: 4. The CDR3 contains 16 residues. Germline V gives CDR1 SGHRS, CDR2 YFSETQ.

This clonotype was observed a handful of times. V is TRBV20-1 and J is TRBJ1-4; D gene unclear. V lost 6 bases, J lost 7 bases, and 21 bases lay in between. The CDR3 length is 15 residues. CDR1 is DFQATT and CDR2 is SNEGSKA in the germline V gene (reference sequence). Here the CDR3 DNA reads TGCAGTGCCTTCCTTCTCTCCGGTCCGGTTGAAAAACTGTTTTTT. Translated: CSAFLLSGPVEKLFF.

This clonotype has ten or more counts. The chain recombines TRBV11-3 with TRBJ1-1; D not resolved. Looked up from germline, CDR1 is SGHNT and CDR2 is YENEEA. The CDR3 spans 13 residues. Trimming took off 5 bases at V and 0 bases at J, with 7 bases between the two ends. CDR3 nucleotide sequence: TGTGCCAGCAGCGTGAGGATGAACACTGAAGCTTTCTTT. Its translation: CASSVRMNTEAFF.

This clonotype was recorded many times. The chain links TRBV20-1 to TRBJ2-7; a weak D match, TRBD1 (6 bases). This CDR3 spans 14 amino acids. Germline CDR1 reads DFQATT; CDR2 reads SNEGSKA (reference sequence). V was shortened by 3 bases and J by 0 bases, with 12 bases between the two germline ends. CDR3 region: CSASVSGASYEQYF. The CDR3 region has the DNA TGCAGTGCTAGTGTCTCAGGGGCCTCCTACGAGCAGTACTTC.

This clonotype was observed at least ten times. The chain employs TRBV2 and TRBJ2-4; 8 bases line up with TRBD1. This CDR3 is 13 amino acids long. From germline, CDR1 is SNHLY and CDR2 FYNNEI. V lost 9 bases, J lost 4 bases, and 5 bases stayed unmatched. The CDR3 is CARSGTGKNIQYF. The DNA of the CDR3 is TGTGCCAGATCCGGGACAGGAAAAAACATTCAGTACTTC.

This clonotype was observed many times. The chain is built from TRBV15 and TRBJ2-7; D possibly matches TRBD1 or TRBD2 (6 bases each). V lost 0 bases and J lost 4, with 10 bases in between. From germline, CDR1 is LNHNV and CDR2 YYDKDF (reference sequence). This CDR3 is 14 amino acids long. The CDR3, as DNA: TGTGCCACCAGCAGAGATCGGGGGCCATACGAGCAGTACGTC. Translation gives CATSRDRGPYEQYV.

In nucleotides, the CDR3 is TGTGCCAGCAGCTCATGGACGCAGGCCCCTAGCACAGATACGCAGTATTTT. Protein product: CASSSWTQAPSTDTQYF. The rearrangement joins TRBV7-8 to TRBJ2-3; no clear D gene. The CDR3 length is 17 residues. The V end was cut by 4 bases, the J end by 0 bases, with 17 bases between. Germline V gene sequence: CDR1 SGHVS, CDR2 FQNEAQ.

The rearrangement links TRBV2 to TRBJ1-2, with D possibly being TRBD1 (5 bases). The V gene lost 7 bases and the J gene lost 2 bases, with 14 bases spanning the gap. The germline CDR1 and CDR2 sequences are SNHLY and FYNNEI. CDR3 length: 14 residues. Written as DNA, the CDR3 is TGTGCCAGCACTAGGAAAAGGGACAACTATGGCTACACCTTC. This encodes CASTRKRDNYGYTF.